The rows below give T cell receptor beta chains drawn from one sample of a study of CD8+CD57+ T cells in acquired aplastic anemia. TCRdb processed the reads anew with MiXCR; each CDR3 protein has one entry. The sample includes about 190,000 distinct CDR3 sequences, less than 60% of them seen just once. Source material: sorted CD4+, CD8+, or CD8+CD57+ T cells (not recorded which) from PBMCs. The receptor source for this set is a human donor with aplastic anemia. Both conserved end residues are part of each CDR3. D genes are given only for firm matches. The size of a clone is reported for some rows only, either as once, few or many, or as a class for expanded clones.

NA	TRBD1	TRBV19	TRBJ2-7	TGTGCCAGTAGTATTTCTGGACAGGGGGCTTACGAGCAGTACTTC	CASSISGQGAYEQYF
NA	TRBD1	TRBV25-1	TRBJ2-7	TGTGCCAGCAGTGACAATCTGGGACAGGGGGCCTCCTACGAGCAGTACTTC	CASSDNLGQGASYEQYF
few	NA	TRBV24-1	TRBJ1-5	TGTGCCACCAGTGGCGTTAGCAATCAGCCCCAGCATTTT	CATSGVSNQPQHF
NA	TRBD1	TRBV10-3	TRBJ2-5	TGTGCCACGTCACCCAGGGCTGGACAGGACCAAGAGACCCAGTACTTC	CATSPRAGQDQETQYF
many	NA	TRBV12-3/TRBV12-4	TRBJ1-3	TGTGCCAGCAGCATACAGGGTCACACCATATATTTT	CASSIQGHTIYF
NA	NA	TRBV12-3/TRBV12-4	TRBJ1-1	TGTGCCAGCAGTCCTTCAACAGGGCTCACTGAAGCTTTCTTT	CASSPSTGLTEAFF
many	NA	TRBV12-3/TRBV12-4	TRBJ1-5	TGTGCCAGCAGGAACAGTTTTAGCAATCAGCCCCAGCATTTT	CASRNSFSNQPQHF
once	NA	TRBV7-2	TRBJ2-7	TGTGCCAGCAGTTTAGAGGGGGCCTACGAGCAGTACTTC	CASSLEGAYEQYF
NA	TRBD1	TRBV2	TRBJ2-7	TGTGCCAGCAGTGTAGCAGGGGGTACCCTGGCCTACGAGCAGTACTTC	CASSVAGGTLAYEQYF
NA	TRBD2	TRBV5-1	TRBJ2-3	TGCGCCAGCAGCTTGACTCTAGCGGGGGGCACAGATACGCAGTATTTT	CASSLTLAGGTDTQYF
NA	NA	TRBV6-2/TRBV6-3	TRBJ2-7	TGTGCCAGCAGTTACGGTAGGGGCCCTTCCTACGAGCAGTACTTC	CASSYGRGPSYEQYF
NA	TRBD1	TRBV7-9	TRBJ2-7	TGTGCCAGCAGCTTAGGACAGGGCGACGAGCAGTACTTC	CASSLGQGDEQYF
NA	NA	TRBV6-5	TRBJ2-5	TGTGCCAGCAGTTACTCGTACAGACAAGAGACCCAGTACTTC	CASSYSYRQETQYF
many	TRBD1	TRBV29-1	TRBJ2-7	TGCAGCGTCGGCCCGGACAGGGGCTACGAGCAGTACTTC	CSVGPDRGYEQYF
NA	TRBD2	TRBV2	TRBJ2-7	TGTGCCAGCATGTTAGCGGGGGGGATCTACGAGCAGTACTTC	CASMLAGGIYEQYF
NA	NA	TRBV15	TRBJ2-1	TGTGCCGCCAGCGACGTTTCGAGCTCCTACAATGAGCAGTTCTTC	CAASDVSSSYNEQFF
NA	TRBD1	TRBV20-1	TRBJ2-3	TGCAGTGCTGAACGCCGACAGGGTGGAGGCACAGATACGCAGTATTTT	CSAERRQGGGTDTQYF